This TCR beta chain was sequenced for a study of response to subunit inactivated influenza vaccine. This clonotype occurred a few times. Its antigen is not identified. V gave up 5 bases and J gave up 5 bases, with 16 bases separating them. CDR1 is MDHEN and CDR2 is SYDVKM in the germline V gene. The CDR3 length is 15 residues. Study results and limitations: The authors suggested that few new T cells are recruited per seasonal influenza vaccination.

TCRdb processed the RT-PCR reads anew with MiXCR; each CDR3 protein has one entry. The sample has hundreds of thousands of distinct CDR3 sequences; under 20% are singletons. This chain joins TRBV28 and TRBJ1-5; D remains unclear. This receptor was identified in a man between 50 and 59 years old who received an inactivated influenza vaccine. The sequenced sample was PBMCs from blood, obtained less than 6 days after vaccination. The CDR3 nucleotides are TGTGCCAGCAGTCCCCTTATCGGGTCTGATCAGCCCCAGCATTTT. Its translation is CASSPLIGSDQPQHF.